This is a list of T cell receptor beta chains from one sample in a study of T cell responses to AZD1222 COVID-19 vaccine. Measured with immunoSEQ multiplex PCR; TCRdb has only the in-frame clones, and not every one. The sample lists 90,000 to 150,000 clones; about nine tenths were seen once. Sequenced material: peripheral blood, taken 28 days after the second AZD1222 dose. Receptors were obtained from an adult who received the AZD1222 COVID-19 vaccine. CDR3s include the opening cysteine and the closing phenylalanine or tryptophan.

V,length,J,CDR3
TRBV4-1,17,TRBJ1-1,CASSQERSLGGSTEAFF
TRBV12-3/TRBV12-4,12,TRBJ1-5,CASSLGDQPQHF
TRBV7-2,15,TRBJ2-7,CASSRPRLAVYEQYF
TRBV30,18,TRBJ1-5,CAWSPARGEGSPGQPQHF
TRBV6-2/TRBV6-3,12,TRBJ2-5,CASSYPERGIYF
TRBV11-3,17,TRBJ2-3,CASSSSPSADRADTQYF
TRBV5-6,15,TRBJ1-2,CASSMAGDTNYGYTF
TRBV3-1/TRBV3-2,15,TRBJ1-2,CASSQGPDRRYGYTF
TRBV3-1/TRBV3-2,12,TRBJ1-6,CASSRQTSPLHF
TRBV6-5,14,TRBJ1-2,CASTFDLGTTGYTF
TRBV24-1,15,TRBJ2-3,CATSGLGGSTDTQYF
TRBV7-9,16,TRBJ1-6,CASSYDRKMGNSPLHF
TRBV6-1,15,TRBJ2-7,CASSEGRAPRFAQYF
TRBV7-9,17,TRBJ2-1,CASGSSTGALSYNEQFF
TRBV15,16,TRBJ1-5,CATSRDGQGALQPQHF
TRBV19,13,TRBJ1-6,CATKTGLNSPLHF
TRBV19,14,TRBJ1-6,CASSGSSYNSPLHF
TRBV2,14,TRBJ1-4,CASSVGQGTQKLFF
TRBV5-1,15,TRBJ2-1,CASSPGVTGDNEQFF
TRBV3-1/TRBV3-2,13,TRBJ1-1,CASSQGTGSGAFF
TRBV20-1,11,TRBJ2-7,CSTIGDPKQYF
TRBV7-9,14,TRBJ2-7,CASRDRGTSYEQYF
TRBV3-1/TRBV3-2,14,TRBJ2-7,CASSPLSKGYEQYF
TRBV5-1,13,TRBJ1-2,CASSLASNYGYTF
TRBV6-5,15,TRBJ2-2,CASSPDRANTGELFF
TRBV9,15,TRBJ1-1,CASSARGVGNTEAFF
TRBV5-6,12,TRBJ1-2,CASSRVKGGYTF
TRBV5-1,17,TRBJ2-1,CASSLEVTRTAYNEQFF